This TCR beta chain was identified during a study of control samples from healthy donors and cancer patients. Sequenced by immunoSEQ multiplex PCR; TCRdb stores in-frame clones only, minus some. The table includes around 250,000 clones, more than 65% detected once. The clonotype was recovered from a woman in her fifties or sixties with lung cancer. Sequencing was carried out using PBMCs.

As DNA, the CDR3 is TGTGCCAGTAGTAAGGTGGACTGGTCCTATGGCTACACCTTC. It codes for CASSKVDWSYGYTF. This sequence joins TRBV19 and TRBJ1-2, with no clear D. The CDR3 spans 14 residues. Per germline, CDR1 LNHDA and CDR2 SQIVND (reference sequence). V lost 4 bases, J lost 4 bases, and 13 bases lay in between.